This T cell receptor (beta chain) was obtained from a study of T cells in Graves' hyperthyroidism and ophthalmopathy (dated by TCRdb to the late 2010s). Context from the whole study: Peripheral blood samples were taken at initial diagnosis, before any treatment was given. To identify distinguishing TCR V-J signatures, a discovery cohort of about 95 patients was used, comprising some 43 with Graves' ophthalmopathy and approximately 57 with stable Graves' hyperthyroidism. Prospective prediction of ophthalmopathy was tested in an independent validation cohort consisting of roughly 20 hyperthyroidism patients and approximately 16 patients who later progressed to ophthalmopathy. For training and testing, the 95 to 100 patients in the discovery cohort were randomly divided in a 7:3 ratio. Thyroid tissue and blood T-cell repertoires from six Graves' hyperthyroidism patients were also compared in the study. Following sampling, methimazole starting at 30 mg daily was given to hyperthyroidism patients, and high-dose intravenous methylprednisolone was given to ophthalmopathy patients. The paper describes TCR Vbeta CDR3 sequencing of 140 or so peripheral blood samples, made up of some 42 ophthalmopathy patients, 70 to 80 hyperthyroidism patients and 17 progressor patients. The investigation overall reported the following: No statistical method was used to set the sample size in advance, and investigators knew the group allocation. In validation, the model predicted progression to ophthalmopathy a median of around six months before onset, with about 71% sensitivity and almost 75% specificity. A 13 V-J signature model separated ophthalmopathy from stable hyperthyroidism, with over 85% sensitivity and roughly 81% specificity in cross-validation and 80%/75% in testing. Most expanded thyroid clonotypes (frequency above 0.001) were also found in blood, which suggests that blood repertoires may mirror thyroid immune responses.

The TCR beta CDR3 regions were amplified from the RNA transcripts. A first-round RT-PCR of the TCR CDR3 used the HTBI primer set with the Qiagen OneStep RT-PCR kit. Libraries were constructed in a second round of multiplex PCR, after which size selection and purification were carried out. Sequencing of the libraries was done on an Illumina HiSeq2000 using paired-end 100 bp reads. For the original study's pipeline: SOAPnuke was used to process the raw data, removing reads that contained adapters or uncalled bases, had a mean Phred below 15, or lacked an exact match to the constant primer or identifier. High-quality paired reads were merged using COPE v1.2.5, and each unique nucleotide sequence was defined as a clonotype. MiTCR v1.1 was used to align clonotypes to the IMGT TRBV, TRBD and TRBJ reference segments. The analysis was restricted to V-J combinations with a frequency above 0.0001, which together covered roughly 99% of the repertoires. A TCS score was defined as the ratio between F50 (clonal expansion) and ExV (chaos), using BLOSUM62-based TCRdist between CDR3 peptides within each V-J. Welch's t-statistics and random forest reduced fewer than 550 V-J features to around 14, which were used in a naive Bayes classifier (R e1071). TCRdb trimmed public reads at Q25 via fastp, called clones via MiXCR and kept in-frame beta chains. CDR3 protein sequences are deduplicated, and each keeps its most common genes and DNA. TCRdb, not the original authors, processed these V and J calls. In this sample the table shows some 620,000 distinct CDR3 sequences, 15% to 20% of which occur a single time. Over 3.5% of the sample rests with the top ten.

A patient counted as having stable Graves' hyperthyroidism if no progression to ophthalmopathy occurred over 18 months of follow-up. Hyperthyroidism patients were newly diagnosed, with disease duration under 2 months, and aged 18 to 65 years. Exclusion was applied to patients with uncontrolled infections, other autoimmune diseases, pregnancy or lactation. Diagnoses were based on clinical symptoms, serum thyroxine and TRAb, thyroid ultrasound and orbital computed tomography. PBMCs were separated from under 12 ml of fresh peripheral blood using Ficoll-Paque density gradient centrifugation. Total RNA was extracted using Trizol reagent, and RNA quality was assessed on an Agilent 2100 Bioanalyzer. This clonotype was counted a few times. The antigen this receptor binds is unknown. Base qualities are not recorded, but no much larger clone differs from it by a single base. The germline V end is reduced by 0 bases and the J end by 3 bases; junction bases left unmatched: 5. CDR1 and CDR2 (SGHKS, YYEKEE) derive from the germline V gene (reference sequence). Including the terminal cysteine and phenylalanine, the CDR3 comprises 17 residues. CDR3 DNA only is kept here, 51 bases in frame from base 1.

The sequence was collected from a woman in her twenties or thirties with Graves' hyperthyroidism. This chain joins TRBV5-5 to TRBJ2-2; TRBD2 agrees with 10 junctional bases. The sample consisted of blood. The sequenced DNA is TGTGCCAGCAGCTTGGAGACTAGCGGGTTCGACACCGGGGAGCTGTTTTTT. The resulting protein is CASSLETSGFDTGELFF.